This T cell receptor (beta chain) was obtained from a study of cytomegalovirus exposure and HLA in healthy donors. Study conclusions and caveats: Earlier analysis found most TCR beta V segments productive about 87% or about 30% of the time. Among immune exposure information, only CMV serostatus was available. According to reports, the classifier identified cytomegalovirus status with high specificity and sensitivity.

The V gene lost 6 bases and the J gene lost 0 bases, with 12 bases spanning the gap. The germline gives CDR1 MNHEY, CDR2 SMNVEV (reference sequence). The length of the CDR3 is 14 residues. The PCR made use of 60 Vbeta and 13 Jbeta primers. How the authors handled the data: The count from a later analysis was 79 million or so unique TCR beta chains, some 10 million of them shared. Sequencing was performed with immunoSEQ multiplex PCR; in TCRdb, only in-frame clones are kept and a portion is missing. That table gives V, J and clone size, and the DNA gave D and trimming. The sample has some 100,000 clones, about four fifths seen once. With regard to this clone: Antigen specificity is unknown.

V and J are TRBV27 and TRBJ2-7; TRBD1 is a possible D gene (5 bases). The sequencing sample was made of PBMCs. This clonotype was obtained from a woman aged 65 to 85 in good health and CMV-seropositive. CDR3 amino acids: CASRSQGTSYEQYF. CDR3 nucleotides: TGTGCCAGCAGATCCCAGGGTACCTCCTACGAGCAGTACTTC.